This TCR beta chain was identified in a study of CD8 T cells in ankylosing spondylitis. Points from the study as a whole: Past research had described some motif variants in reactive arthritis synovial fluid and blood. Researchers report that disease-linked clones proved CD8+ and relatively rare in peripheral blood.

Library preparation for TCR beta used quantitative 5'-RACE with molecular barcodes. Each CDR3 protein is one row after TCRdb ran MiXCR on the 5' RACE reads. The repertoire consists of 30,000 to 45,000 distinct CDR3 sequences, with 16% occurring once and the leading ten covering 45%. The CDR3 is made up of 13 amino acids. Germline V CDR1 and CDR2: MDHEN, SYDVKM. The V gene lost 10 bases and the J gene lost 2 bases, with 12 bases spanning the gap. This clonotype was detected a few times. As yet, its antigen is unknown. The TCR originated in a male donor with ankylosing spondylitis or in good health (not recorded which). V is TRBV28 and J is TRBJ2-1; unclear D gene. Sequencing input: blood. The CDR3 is CATGGPTYNEQFF. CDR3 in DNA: TGTGCCACGGGCGGCCCAACCTACAATGAGCAGTTCTTC. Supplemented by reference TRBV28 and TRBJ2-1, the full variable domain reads DVKVTQSSRYLVKRTGEKVFLECVQDMDHENMFWYRQDPGLGLRLIYFSYDVKMKEKGDIPEGYSVSREKKERFSLILESASTNQTSMYLCATGGPTYNEQFFGPGTRLTVL.